The subject of this entry is one TCR beta chain. The antigen remains undetermined. The data originate from a study of cytomegalovirus exposure and HLA in healthy donors. Overall study: Later analysis reported that the 120 or so validation repertoires shared the platform of the approximately 670 first-cohort repertoires. Study results and caveats: Among the CMV-associated chains, three were confirmed in vitro as specific for CMV antigens. Cytomegalovirus association was assigned to approximately 180 TCR beta chains.

Germline V gene data show CDR1 as MDHEN and CDR2 as SYDVKM. This CDR3 has 13 residues. V was clipped by 5 bases and J by 1 base, with 8 bases between them. TCRdb keeps only in-frame clones here, not all; method: immunoSEQ multiplex PCR. The sample lists around 130,000 clones, about nine tenths occurring once. The rearrangement uses TRBV28 and TRBJ1-1, with D possibly being TRBD1 (5 bases). The source is a man under 40 in good health and CMV-seronegative. Sequenced material: PBMCs. CDR3: CASSLGQNTEAFF. For the CDR3, the DNA is TGTGCCAGCAGTCTCGGACAGAACACTGAAGCTTTCTTT.